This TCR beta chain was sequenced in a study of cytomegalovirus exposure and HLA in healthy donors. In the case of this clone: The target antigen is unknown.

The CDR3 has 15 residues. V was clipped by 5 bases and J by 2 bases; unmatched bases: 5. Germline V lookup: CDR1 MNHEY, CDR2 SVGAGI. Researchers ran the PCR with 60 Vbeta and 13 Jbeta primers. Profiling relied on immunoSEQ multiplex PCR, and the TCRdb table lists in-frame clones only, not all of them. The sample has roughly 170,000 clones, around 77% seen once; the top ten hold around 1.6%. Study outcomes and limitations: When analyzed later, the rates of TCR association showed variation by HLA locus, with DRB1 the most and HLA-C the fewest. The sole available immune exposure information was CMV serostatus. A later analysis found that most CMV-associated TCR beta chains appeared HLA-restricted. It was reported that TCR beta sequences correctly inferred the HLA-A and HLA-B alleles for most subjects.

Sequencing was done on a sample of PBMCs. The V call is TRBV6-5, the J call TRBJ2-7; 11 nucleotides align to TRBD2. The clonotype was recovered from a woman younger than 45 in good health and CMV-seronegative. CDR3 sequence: CASSRTSGYTYEQYF. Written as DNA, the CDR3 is TGTGCCAGCAGTCGGACTAGCGGGTATACCTACGAGCAGTACTTC.